Detailed here is one T cell receptor (beta chain). This clonotype showed up many times. Its antigen is currently not known. No base quality information exists; no much larger clone differs at one position. Between the V and J ends, shortened by 5 bases and 2 bases respectively, the junction contains 9 bases. The germline V gene encodes CDR1 SQVTM and CDR2 ANQGSEA. The CDR3 holds 12 amino acids from the cysteine to the phenylalanine. The retained sequence is limited to the CDR3, 36 bases, with the frame set at the first base. The lymph node samples were taken from the axillary draining lymph nodes of breast cancer patients. The sequencer listed for this sample is Illumina HiSeq 2000. TCR beta chain libraries were generated through multiplex PCR amplification. The amplified TCR beta chain products were analyzed by high-throughput sequencing. TCRdb reprocessed the public reads (quality trimming at Q25 with fastp, clone calling with MiXCR) and kept in-frame beta chains. A single entry per CDR3 protein holds the most common genes and DNA from its merged rows. The sample profile shows about 180,000 distinct CDR3 sequences; around 35% of them were found once. The top ten clones comprise more than 3.5% of the sample.

This sample was included in a study of breast tumors, draining lymph nodes, adjacent tissues (dated by TCRdb to the mid-2010s). For context, the study as a whole: The study compared TCR beta repertoires across tumor, adjacent nontumor tissue and axillary lymph nodes from breast cancer patients. In human breast cancer, the study set out to assess how tumor, surrounding tissue and draining lymph node repertoires relate to one another and whether T cells might be exchanged between them. Results the study describes overall, beyond this receptor: Tumor and nontumor tissue repertoires were found to be significantly more similar in luminal-like than in basal-like breast cancer. The study presented the conclusion that tumor T cells originate in lymph nodes as consistent with a hypothesis, not as something directly demonstrated. Tumors showed preferential V and J gene usage, and their T-cell repertoire diversity fell below that of lymph nodes yet above that of nontumor tissue. The data were considered consistent with most tumor T cells being derived from the lymph node and subsequently expanding within tumor tissue.

This TCR was recovered from a female donor with breast cancer. Some clones in this sample may be carry-over from other donors' samples. The sample comprised axillary lymph node tissue. The chain couples TRBV29-1 to TRBJ1-2; no D gene call is confident. CDR3 region: CSVYGGNYGYTF. The DNA sequence follows: TGCAGCGTTTATGGTGGGAACTATGGCTACACCTTC.